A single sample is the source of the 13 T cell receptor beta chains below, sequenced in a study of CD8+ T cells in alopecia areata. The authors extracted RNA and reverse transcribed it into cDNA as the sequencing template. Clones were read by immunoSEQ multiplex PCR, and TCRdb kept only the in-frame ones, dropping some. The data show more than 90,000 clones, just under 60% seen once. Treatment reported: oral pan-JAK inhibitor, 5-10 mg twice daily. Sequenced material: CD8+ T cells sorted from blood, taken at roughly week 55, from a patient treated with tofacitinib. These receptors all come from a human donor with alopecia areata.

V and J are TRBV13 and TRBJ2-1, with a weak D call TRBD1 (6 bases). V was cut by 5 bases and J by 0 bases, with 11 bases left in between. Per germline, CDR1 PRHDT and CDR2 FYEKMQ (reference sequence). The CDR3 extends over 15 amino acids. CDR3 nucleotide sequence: TGTGCCAGCAGCCTCGGACAGAGCTCCTACAATGAGCAGTTCTTC. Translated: CASSLGQSSYNEQFF.

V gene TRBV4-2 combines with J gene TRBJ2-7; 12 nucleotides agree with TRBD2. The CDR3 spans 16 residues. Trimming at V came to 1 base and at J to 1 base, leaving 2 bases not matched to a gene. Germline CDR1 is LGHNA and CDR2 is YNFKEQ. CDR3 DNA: TGTGCCAGCAGCCAAGTCGGGACTAGCGGGTCCTACGAGCAGTACTTC. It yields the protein CASSQVGTSGSYEQYF.

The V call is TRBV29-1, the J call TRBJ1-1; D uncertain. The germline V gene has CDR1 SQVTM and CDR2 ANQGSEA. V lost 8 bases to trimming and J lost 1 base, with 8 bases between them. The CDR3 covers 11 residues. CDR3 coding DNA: TGCAGCACCATATCGAACACTGAAGCTTTCTTT. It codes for CSTISNTEAFF.

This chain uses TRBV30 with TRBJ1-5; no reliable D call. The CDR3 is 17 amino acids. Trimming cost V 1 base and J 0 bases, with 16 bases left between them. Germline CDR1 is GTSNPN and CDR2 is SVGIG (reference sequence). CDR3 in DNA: TGTGCCTGGAGTGGATTGTCCCAGAGTGATAGCAATCAGCCCCAGCATTTT. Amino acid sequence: CAWSGLSQSDSNQPQHF.

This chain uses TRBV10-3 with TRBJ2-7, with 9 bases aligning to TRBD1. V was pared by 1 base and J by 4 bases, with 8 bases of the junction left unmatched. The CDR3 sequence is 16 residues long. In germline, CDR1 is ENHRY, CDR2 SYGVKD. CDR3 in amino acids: CAISELGQGPQYEQYF. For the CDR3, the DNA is TGTGCCATCAGTGAGTTGGGACAGGGACCCCAATACGAGCAGTACTTC.

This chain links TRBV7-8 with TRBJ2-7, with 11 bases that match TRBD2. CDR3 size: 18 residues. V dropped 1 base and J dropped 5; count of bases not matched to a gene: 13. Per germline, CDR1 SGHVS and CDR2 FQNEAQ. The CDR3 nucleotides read TGTGCCAGCAGCTTAGTTGTCCTAGCGGGGGGTTCAGGTGACGAGCAGTACTTC. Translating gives CASSLVVLAGGSGDEQYF.

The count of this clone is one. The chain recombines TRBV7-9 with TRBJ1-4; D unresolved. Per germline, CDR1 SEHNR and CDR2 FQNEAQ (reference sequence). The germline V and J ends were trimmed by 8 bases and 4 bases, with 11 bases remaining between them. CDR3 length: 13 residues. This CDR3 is CASGQESNEKLFF. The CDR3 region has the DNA TGTGCCAGCGGGCAGGAAAGTAATGAAAAACTGTTTTTT.

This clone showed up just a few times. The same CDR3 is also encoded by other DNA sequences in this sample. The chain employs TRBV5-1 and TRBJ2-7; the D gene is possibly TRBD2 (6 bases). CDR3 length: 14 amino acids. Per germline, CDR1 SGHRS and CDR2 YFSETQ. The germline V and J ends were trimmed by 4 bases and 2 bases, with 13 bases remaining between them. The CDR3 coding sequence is TGCGCCAGCAGCCCCGGGACTGGAGCCTACGAGCAGTACTTC. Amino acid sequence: CASSPGTGAYEQYF.

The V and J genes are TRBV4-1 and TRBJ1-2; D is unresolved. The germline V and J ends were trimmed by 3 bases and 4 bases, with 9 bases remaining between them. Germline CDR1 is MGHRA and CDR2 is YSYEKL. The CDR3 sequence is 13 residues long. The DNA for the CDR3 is TGCGCCAGCAGCCAGAGATCGGGCTATGGCTACACCTTC. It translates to CASSQRSGYGYTF.

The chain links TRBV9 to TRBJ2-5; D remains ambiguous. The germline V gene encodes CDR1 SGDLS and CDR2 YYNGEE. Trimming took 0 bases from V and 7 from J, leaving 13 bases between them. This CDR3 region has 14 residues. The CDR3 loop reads CASSVGVGIGTQYF. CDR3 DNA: TGTGCCAGCAGCGTAGGCGTGGGAATTGGGACCCAGTACTTC. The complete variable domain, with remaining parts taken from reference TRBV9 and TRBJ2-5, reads DSGVTQTPKHLITATGQRVTLRCSPRSGDLSVYWYQQSLDQGLQFLIQYYNGEERAKGNILERFSAQQFPDLHSELNLSSLELGDSALYFCASSVGVGIGTQYFGPGTRLLVL.

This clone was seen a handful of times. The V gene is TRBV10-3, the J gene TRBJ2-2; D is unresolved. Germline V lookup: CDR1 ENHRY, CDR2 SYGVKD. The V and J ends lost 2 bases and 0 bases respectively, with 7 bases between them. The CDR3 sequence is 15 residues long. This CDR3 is CAISEANANTGELFF. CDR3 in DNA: TGTGCCATCAGTGAGGCGAACGCGAACACCGGGGAGCTGTTTTTT.

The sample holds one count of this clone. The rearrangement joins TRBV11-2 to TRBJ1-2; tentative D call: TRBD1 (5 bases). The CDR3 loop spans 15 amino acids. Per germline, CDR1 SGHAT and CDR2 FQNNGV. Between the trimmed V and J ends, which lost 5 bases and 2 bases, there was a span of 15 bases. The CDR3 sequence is CASSVPGRRNYGYTF. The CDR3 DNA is TGTGCCAGCAGCGTACCGGGACGTAGGAACTATGGCTACACCTTC.

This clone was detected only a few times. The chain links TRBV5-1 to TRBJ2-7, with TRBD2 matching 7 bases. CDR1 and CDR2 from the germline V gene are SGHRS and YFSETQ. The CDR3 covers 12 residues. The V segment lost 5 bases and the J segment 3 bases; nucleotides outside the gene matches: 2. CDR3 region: CASRGGDYEQYF. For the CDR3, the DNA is TGCGCCAGCAGGGGAGGGGACTACGAGCAGTACTTC. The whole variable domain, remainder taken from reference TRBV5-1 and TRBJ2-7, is KAGVTQTPRYLIKTRGQQVTLSCSPISGHRSVSWYQQTPGQGLQFLFEYFSETQRNKGNFPGRFSGRQFSNSRSEMNVSTLELGDSALYLCASRGGDYEQYFGPGTRLTVT.